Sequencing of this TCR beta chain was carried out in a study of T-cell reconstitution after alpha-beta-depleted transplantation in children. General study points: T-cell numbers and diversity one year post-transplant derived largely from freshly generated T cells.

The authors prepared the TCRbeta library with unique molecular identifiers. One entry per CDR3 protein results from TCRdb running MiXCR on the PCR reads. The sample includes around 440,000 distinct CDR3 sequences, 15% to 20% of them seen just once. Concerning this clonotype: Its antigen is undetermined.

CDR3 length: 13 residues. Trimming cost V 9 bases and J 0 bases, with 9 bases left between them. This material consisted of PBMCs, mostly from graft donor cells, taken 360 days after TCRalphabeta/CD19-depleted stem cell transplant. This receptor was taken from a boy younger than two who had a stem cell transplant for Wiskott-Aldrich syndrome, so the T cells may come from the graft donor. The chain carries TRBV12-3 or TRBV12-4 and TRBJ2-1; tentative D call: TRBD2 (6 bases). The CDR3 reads CASGGASYNEQFF. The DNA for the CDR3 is TGTGCCAGTGGCGGGGCCTCCTACAATGAGCAGTTCTTC.